Each of the 14 T cell receptor beta chains below was sequenced from the same sample in a study of prognosis after radiotherapy for stage I lung cancer. From genomic DNA, two-round multiplex PCR was used to amplify TCR beta CDR3. The first PCR round targeted every TRBV and TRBJ gene with specific primers. TCRdb re-called the multiplex PCR reads with MiXCR, one entry per CDR3 protein. The sample includes under 55,000 distinct CDR3 sequences, roughly 36% of them seen just once. This sample comprised PBMCs, obtained before or after stereotactic body radiation therapy (not recorded which). All receptors derive from a donor over 45 with non-small cell lung cancer.

In this sample, this clonotype turned up many times. This chain joins TRBV15 and TRBJ2-7, with no clear D. V lost 0 bases to trimming and J lost 10 bases, with 10 bases between them. The germline gives CDR1 LNHNV, CDR2 YYDKDF (reference sequence). The CDR3 sequence is 12 residues long. The DNA of the CDR3 is TGTGCCACCAGCAGAGATCGAATAGCTCAGTACTTC. Its translation: CATSRDRIAQYF.

For this clonotype: Only one base separates this from a far larger clonotype, so it likely reflects a read error. This chain connects TRBV7-9 to TRBJ2-1; 8 bases agree with TRBD1. The CDR3 is made up of 15 amino acids. CDR1 is SEHNR, CDR2 FQNEAQ, per germline (reference sequence). CDR3 amino acids: CASSQDRGAYDEQFF. In DNA, the CDR3 is TGTGCTAGCAGCCAAGACAGGGGAGCCTACGATGAGCAGTTCTTC.

A remark on this clonotype: Mismatch with germline at one junction end may stem from a read error. V and J are TRBV24-1 and TRBJ2-3, with a possible D match to TRBD1 (6 bases). The germline gives CDR1 KGHDR, CDR2 SFDVKD. The CDR3 totals 17 residues. Here the CDR3 reads CATSDPHREDSKDTQYF. For the CDR3, the DNA is TGTGCCACCAGTGATCCCCACAGGGAAGACAGCAAAGATACGCAGTATTTT.

This chain joins TRBV27 and TRBJ2-2; unclear D gene. The CDR3 sequence is 12 residues long. V shed 2 bases and J shed 6 bases, with 4 bases lying between them. Germline V lookup: CDR1 MNHEY, CDR2 SMNVEV (reference sequence). The CDR3 region is CASSLGPGELFF. The CDR3 nucleotides read TGTGCCAGCAGTTTAGGGCCCGGGGAGCTGTTTTTT.

This clonotype has a count of ten or more. This rearrangement joins TRBV11-2 to TRBJ2-1; weak D call: TRBD1 (6 bases). V shed 4 bases and J shed 5 bases, with 15 bases lying between them. Germline CDR1 is SGHAT and CDR2 is FQNNGV. CDR3 size: 15 residues. The CDR3 protein is CASSYRQTGDNEQFF. DNA for the CDR3: TGTGCCAGCAGCTACAGACAGACAGGTGACAATGAGCAGTTCTTC.

This clonotype was observed at least ten times. This chain links TRBV7-9 with TRBJ2-1, with 8 bases aligning to TRBD2. The germline gives CDR1 SEHNR, CDR2 FQNEAQ (reference sequence). CDR3 size: 16 residues. Trimming took 10 bases from V and 0 from J; bases not matched to a gene: 11. The CDR3 DNA follows: TGTGCCACTTACAGGCCAGCGGGAGTCTCCTACAATGAGCAGTTCTTC. It encodes CATYRPAGVSYNEQFF.

This sequence joins TRBV7-9 and TRBJ1-1; D unclear. Germline CDR1 reads SEHNR; CDR2 reads FQNEAQ (reference sequence). Deletions cut 5 bases from V and 4 bases from J, with 14 bases between. This CDR3 has 14 residues. The DNA for the CDR3 is TGTGCCAGCAGCCCTACAGAGCTACGCACTGAAGCTTTCTTT. It translates to CASSPTELRTEAFF.

This clonotype was recorded many times. The rearrangement links TRBV7-2 to TRBJ1-1, with D tentatively TRBD1 (5 bases). With 1 base removed from V and 4 bases from J, the gap between germline ends came to 7 bases. This CDR3 has 13 residues. Germline V CDR1 and CDR2: SGHTA, FQGNSA. CDR3 protein: CASSLERGTEAFF. In DNA form, the CDR3 reads TGTGCCAGCAGCTTAGAAAGGGGCACTGAAGCTTTCTTT.

Concerning this clonotype itself: A much larger clone lies one base from this, so it may be a read error. The chain has TRBV6-1 and TRBJ2-5, with 8 bases that match TRBD2. The V gene end was trimmed by 6 bases and the J gene end by 4 bases; junction bases not matched to a gene: 19. Germline V gene lookup returns CDR1 MNHNS and CDR2 SASEGT. CDR3 length equals 18 residues. The CDR3 DNA is TGTGCCAGCAGGACCTGGACTAGCAGGAGTCGTGGAGTAGAGACCCAGTACTTC. It yields the protein CASRTWTSRSRGVETQYF.

This clonotype was observed at least ten times. The chain joins TRBV12-3 or TRBV12-4 to TRBJ1-4, with D possibly being TRBD1 (5 bases). V dropped 5 bases and J dropped 8 bases, with 15 bases sitting between them. CDR3 size: 14 residues. CDR3 protein: CASSLGGGEEKLFF. Here the CDR3 DNA reads TGTGCCAGCAGTCTGGGGGGAGGGGAGGAAAAACTGTTTTTT.

Concerning this clonotype itself: Just one base apart from a much larger clone, this may be a read error. No conserved phenylalanine or tryptophan ends this CDR3, so it is likely a read error. The V gene is TRBV11-2, the J gene TRBJ2-3, with 12 bases aligning to TRBD2. V lost 2 bases to trimming and J lost 6 bases; unmatched junction nucleotides: 6. This CDR3 is built from 16 residues. The germline V gene has CDR1 SGHAT and CDR2 FQNNGV. In nucleotides, the CDR3 is TGTGCCAGCAGCTTAAGTCCTAGCGGGAGGGTTGATACGCAGTATGCT. It specifies CASSLSPSGRVDTQYA.

The chain has TRBV29-1 and TRBJ1-2; TRBD1 matches at 8 bases. CDR1 is SQVTM and CDR2 is ANQGSEA in the germline V gene. This CDR3 is built from 13 residues. V trimming: 4 bases; J trimming: 7 bases; junction bases outside the gene matches: 8. CDR3 coding DNA: TGCAGCGTTGGGGAGTCACAGGGGGTTGGCTACACCTTC. As protein: CSVGESQGVGYTF. The variable domain in full, with the rest retrieved from reference TRBV29-1 and TRBJ1-2, is SAVISQKPSRDICQRGTSLTIQCQVDSQVTMMFWYRQQPGQSLTLIATANQGSEATYESGFVIDKFPISRPNLTFSTLTVSNMSPEDSSIYLCSVGESQGVGYTFGSGTRLTVV.

The chain has TRBV5-8 and TRBJ2-5; 11 bases map to TRBD2. The CDR3 has 15 residues. V lost 1 base to trimming and J lost 5 bases; unmatched junction nucleotides: 4. Germline CDR1 is SGHTS and CDR2 is YDEGEE. CDR3 in DNA: TGTGCCAGCAGCTTGACTAGCGGGAGCTTGGAGACCCAGTACTTC. As protein: CASSLTSGSLETQYF.

This clonotype has at least ten counts. V and J are TRBV12-3 or TRBV12-4 and TRBJ1-3; the D gene is possibly TRBD1 (6 bases). The CDR3 consists of 17 residues. With 1 base removed from V and 4 bases from J, the gap between germline ends came to 17 bases. The DNA for the CDR3 is TGTGCCAGCAGTTTAGGGGCGACAGGTCGCTCCGGAAACACCATATATTTT. As protein: CASSLGATGRSGNTIYF.